The 13 T cell receptor beta chains below were found in one sample sequenced in a study of long-term antiretroviral therapy in people with HIV. The libraries were made with immunoSEQ v3.0 at survey level. Profiled with immunoSEQ multiplex PCR; TCRdb holds only in-frame clones, not every one. This sample has more than 20,000 clones; 60% to 80% occur once, and the top ten carry 12%. Specimen: unsorted PBMCs, collected about 1.8 years before starting antiretroviral therapy. These receptor sequences come from a woman between 40 and 55 years old with HIV.

This chain links TRBV19 with TRBJ2-1, with 7 bases identical to TRBD2. V dropped 3 bases and J dropped 4; count of bases not matched to a gene: 6. This CDR3 region has 15 residues. The germline gives CDR1 LNHDA, CDR2 SQIVND (reference sequence). CDR3 protein: CASSMGGSLYNEQFF. In DNA form, the CDR3 reads TGTGCCAGTAGTATGGGGGGGTCCTTATACAATGAGCAGTTCTTC.

The chain joins TRBV5-1 to TRBJ1-2; D remains unclear. Looked up from germline, CDR1 is SGHRS and CDR2 is YFSETQ. The CDR3 is 11 amino acids. V lost 4 bases and J lost 3, with 4 bases in between. The CDR3, as DNA: TGCGCCAGCAGCGAGGACTATGGCTACACCTTC. It yields the protein CASSEDYGYTF.

Only one count was recorded for this clone. The rearrangement joins TRBV18 to TRBJ1-3, with D tentatively TRBD1 (5 bases). In germline, CDR1 is KGHSH, CDR2 LQKENI. There are 17 residues in the CDR3. Trimming pared 3 bases from V and 4 bases from J, leaving 19 bases between. CDR3 protein: CASSPGVRERGGNTIYF. As DNA, the CDR3 is TGTGCCAGCTCACCTGGGGTCAGGGAACGAGGCGGAAACACCATATATTTT.

In its sample, this clone was seen once. This chain uses TRBV7-8 with TRBJ2-1; a possible D gene is TRBD2 (6 bases). The CDR3 consists of 15 residues. CDR1 SGHVS and CDR2 FQNEAQ come from the germline V gene. The ends were cut back, 1 base at V and 14 bases at J, with 21 bases in the middle. CDR3 region: CASSLGHSGEMREFF. The CDR3 DNA follows: TGTGCCAGCAGCTTAGGGCATAGCGGTGAAATGAGGGAGTTCTTC.

V is TRBV5-1 and J is TRBJ2-7, with unresolved D. The ends were cut back, 1 base at V and 5 bases at J, with 4 bases in the middle. The CDR3 is made up of 11 amino acids. CDR1 and CDR2 from the germline V gene are SGHRS and YFSETQ. The chain's CDR3 is CASSLLNEQYF. The DNA of the CDR3 is TGCGCCAGCAGCTTGCTGAACGAGCAGTACTTC.

The chain combines TRBV7-2 with TRBJ1-2, with 8 bases lining up with TRBD1. CDR1 is SGHTA, CDR2 FQGNSA, per germline. V lost 5 bases, J lost 0 bases, and 8 bases stayed unmatched. CDR3 size: 16 residues. The CDR3 here is CASSPGQGRANYGYTF. The CDR3 nucleotides read TGTGCCAGCAGCCCTGGACAGGGAAGAGCTAACTATGGCTACACCTTC.

The rearrangement uses TRBV6-6 and TRBJ2-5; 11 positions agree with TRBD1. Germline values: CDR1 MNHNY, CDR2 SVGAGI (reference sequence). The CDR3 loop spans 15 amino acids. The V and J ends lost 8 bases and 5 bases, in that order; junction bases with no gene match: 10. CDR3 sequence reads: CASLVPGQGGETQYF. The CDR3 DNA follows: TGTGCCAGCCTCGTCCCGGGACAGGGGGGTGAGACCCAGTACTTC.

The chain carries TRBV30 and TRBJ2-3; 11 nucleotides line up with TRBD2. The CDR3 extends over 16 amino acids. The germline gives CDR1 GTSNPN, CDR2 SVGIG (reference sequence). V shed 0 bases, J shed 0 bases, and the junction held 2 bases outside the gene matches. CDR3 sequence reads: CAWSVGLAASTDTQYF. CDR3 DNA: TGTGCCTGGAGTGTGGGACTAGCGGCTAGCACAGATACGCAGTATTTT.

In nucleotides, the CDR3 is TGTGCCAGCAGCTCTCGCCGGGTGGGGGGGAGACGGGACTACGAGCAGTACTTC. Residues: CASSSRRVGGRRDYEQYF. This chain joins TRBV7-9 and TRBJ2-7, with TRBD2 identical over 7 bases. CDR3 length: 18 residues. Trimming cost V 4 bases and J 3 bases; bases outside gene matches: 18. Germline values: CDR1 SEHNR, CDR2 FQNEAQ (reference sequence).

This chain joins TRBV18 and TRBJ1-2; unclear D gene. Germline V gives CDR1 KGHSH, CDR2 LQKENI. V was cut by 5 bases and J by 5 bases, with 18 bases left in between. CDR3 length equals 15 residues. This chain's CDR3 is CASSENWTPPYGYTF. In DNA, the CDR3 is TGTGCCAGCTCAGAAAACTGGACGCCTCCGTATGGCTACACCTTC.

The chain carries TRBV5-8 and TRBJ1-1; D unresolved. The CDR3 consists of 13 residues. Germline V gene sequence: CDR1 SGHTS, CDR2 YDEGEE. Trimming pared 0 bases from V and 5 bases from J, leaving 8 bases between. CDR3 sequence: CASSLGRVTEAFF. DNA for the CDR3: TGTGCCAGCAGCTTGGGAAGAGTAACTGAAGCTTTCTTT.

This sequence joins TRBV19 and TRBJ1-5, with 11 bases aligning to TRBD1. The CDR3 is made up of 16 amino acids. The J segment lost 11 bases and the V segment lost 5 bases, leaving 14 bases of the junction unmatched. The germline CDR1 and CDR2 sequences are LNHDA and SQIVND (reference sequence). The CDR3 loop reads CASSAGTGGFRTAQHF. In nucleotides, the CDR3 is TGTGCCAGTAGTGCCGGGACAGGGGGTTTTCGGACGGCCCAGCATTTT.

V usage is TRBV6-5 and J usage is TRBJ2-1; 10 bases are a match to TRBD2. Germline CDR1 reads MNHEY; CDR2 reads SVGAGI. After removal of 1 base from V and 3 bases from J, the junction contained 3 bases not matched to a gene. The CDR3 is 16 residues long. CDR3 sequence: CASSYFPSGGYNEQFF. The CDR3, as DNA: TGTGCCAGCAGTTACTTTCCTAGCGGGGGCTACAATGAGCAGTTCTTC.